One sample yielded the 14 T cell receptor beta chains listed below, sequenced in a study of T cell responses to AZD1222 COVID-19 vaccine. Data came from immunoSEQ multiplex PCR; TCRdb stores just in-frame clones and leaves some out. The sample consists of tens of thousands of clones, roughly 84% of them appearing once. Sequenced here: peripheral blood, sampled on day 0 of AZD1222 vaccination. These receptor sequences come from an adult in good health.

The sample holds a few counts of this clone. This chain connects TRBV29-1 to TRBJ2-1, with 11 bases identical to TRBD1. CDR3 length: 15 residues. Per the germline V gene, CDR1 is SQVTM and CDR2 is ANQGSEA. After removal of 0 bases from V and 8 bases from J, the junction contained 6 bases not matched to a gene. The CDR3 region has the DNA TGCAGCGTTGAAGAATGGGGACAGGGGGGCGATGAGCAGTTCTTC. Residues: CSVEEWGQGGDEQFF.

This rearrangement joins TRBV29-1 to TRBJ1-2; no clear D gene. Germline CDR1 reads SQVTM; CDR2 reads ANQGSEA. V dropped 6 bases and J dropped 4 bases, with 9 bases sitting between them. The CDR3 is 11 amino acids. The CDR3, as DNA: TGCAGCGTACCCCTGGGCTATGGCTACACCTTC. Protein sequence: CSVPLGYGYTF.

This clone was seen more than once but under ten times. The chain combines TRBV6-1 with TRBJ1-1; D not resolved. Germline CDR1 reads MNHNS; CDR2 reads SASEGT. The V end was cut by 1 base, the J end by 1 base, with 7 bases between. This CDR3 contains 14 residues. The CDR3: CASSEGTENTEAFF. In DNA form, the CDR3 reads TGTGCCAGCAGTGAAGGGACGGAGAACACTGAAGCTTTCTTT.

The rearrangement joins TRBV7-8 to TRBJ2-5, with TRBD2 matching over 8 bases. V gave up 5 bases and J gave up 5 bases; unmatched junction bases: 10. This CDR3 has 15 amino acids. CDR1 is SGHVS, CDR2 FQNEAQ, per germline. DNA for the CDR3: TGTGCCAGCAGCCCGACGGGGGGGCTCTGGGAGACCCAGTACTTC. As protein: CASSPTGGLWETQYF. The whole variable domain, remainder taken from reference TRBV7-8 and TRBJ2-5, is GAGVSQSPRYKVAKRGQDVALRCDPISGHVSLFWYQQALGQGPEFLTYFQNEAQLDKSGLPSDRFFAERPEGSVSTLKIQRTQQEDSAVYLCASSPTGGLWETQYFGPGTRLLVL.

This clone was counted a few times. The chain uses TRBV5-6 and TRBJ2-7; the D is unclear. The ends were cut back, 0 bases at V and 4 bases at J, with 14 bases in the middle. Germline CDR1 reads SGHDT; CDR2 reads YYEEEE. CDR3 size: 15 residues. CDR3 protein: CASSLGVGNGYEQYF. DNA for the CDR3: TGTGCCAGCAGCTTGGGGGTGGGAAATGGATACGAGCAGTACTTC.

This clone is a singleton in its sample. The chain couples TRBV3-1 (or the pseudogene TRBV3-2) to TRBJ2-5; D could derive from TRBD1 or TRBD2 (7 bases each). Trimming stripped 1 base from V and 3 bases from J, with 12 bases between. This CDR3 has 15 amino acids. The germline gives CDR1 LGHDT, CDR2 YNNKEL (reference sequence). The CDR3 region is CASSQAGGREETQYF. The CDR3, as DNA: TGTGCCAGCAGCCAAGCAGGGGGGAGGGAAGAGACCCAGTACTTC.

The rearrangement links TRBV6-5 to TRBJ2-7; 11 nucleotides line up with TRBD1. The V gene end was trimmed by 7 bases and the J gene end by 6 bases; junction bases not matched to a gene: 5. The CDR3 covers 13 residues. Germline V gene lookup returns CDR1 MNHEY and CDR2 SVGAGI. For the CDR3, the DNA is TGTGCCAGCACCCGAGGGACAGGGGGCGAGCAGTACTTC. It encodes CASTRGTGGEQYF.

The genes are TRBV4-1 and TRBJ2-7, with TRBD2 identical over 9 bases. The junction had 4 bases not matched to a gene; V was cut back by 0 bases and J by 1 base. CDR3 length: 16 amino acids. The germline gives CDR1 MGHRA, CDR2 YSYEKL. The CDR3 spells CASSQDAGGPSYEQYF. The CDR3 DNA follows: TGCGCCAGCAGCCAAGATGCGGGGGGGCCTTCCTACGAGCAGTACTTC.

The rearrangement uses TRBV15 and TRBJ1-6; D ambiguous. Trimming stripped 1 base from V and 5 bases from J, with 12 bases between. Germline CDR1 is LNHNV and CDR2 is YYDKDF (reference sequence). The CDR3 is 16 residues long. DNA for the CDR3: TGTGCCACCAGCAGAGTCCCAGACACCGATAATTCACCCCTCCACTTT. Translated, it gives CATSRVPDTDNSPLHF.

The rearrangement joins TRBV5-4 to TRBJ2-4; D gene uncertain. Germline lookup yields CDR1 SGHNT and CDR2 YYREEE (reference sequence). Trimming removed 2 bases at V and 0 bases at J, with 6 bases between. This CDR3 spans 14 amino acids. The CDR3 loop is CASSFGLAKNIQYF. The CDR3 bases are TGTGCCAGCAGCTTTGGCCTAGCCAAAAACATTCAGTACTTC.

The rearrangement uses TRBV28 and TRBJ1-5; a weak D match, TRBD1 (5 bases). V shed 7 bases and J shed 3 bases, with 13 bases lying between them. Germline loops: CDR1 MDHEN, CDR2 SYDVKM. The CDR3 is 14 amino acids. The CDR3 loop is CASNIGGDNQPQHF. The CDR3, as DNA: TGTGCCAGCAATATTGGGGGGGACAATCAGCCCCAGCATTTT.

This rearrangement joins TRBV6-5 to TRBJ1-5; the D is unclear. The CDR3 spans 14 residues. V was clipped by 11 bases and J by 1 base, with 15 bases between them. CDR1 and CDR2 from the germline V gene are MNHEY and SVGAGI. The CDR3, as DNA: TGTGCCTCCCGGGGTTTTGAAAGCAATCAGCCCCAGCATTTT. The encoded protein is CASRGFESNQPQHF.

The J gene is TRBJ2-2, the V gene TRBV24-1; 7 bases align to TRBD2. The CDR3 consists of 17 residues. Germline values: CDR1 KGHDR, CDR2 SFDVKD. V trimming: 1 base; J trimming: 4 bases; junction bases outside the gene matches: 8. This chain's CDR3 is CATSDFRGGTSTGELFF. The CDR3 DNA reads TGTGCCACCAGTGATTTTCGGGGAGGGACGAGCACCGGGGAGCTGTTTTTT.

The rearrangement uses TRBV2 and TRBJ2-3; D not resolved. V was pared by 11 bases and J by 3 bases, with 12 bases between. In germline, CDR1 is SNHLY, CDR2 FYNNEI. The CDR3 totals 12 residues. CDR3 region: CALNWATDTQYF. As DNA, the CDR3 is TGTGCCCTCAATTGGGCAACAGATACGCAGTATTTT.